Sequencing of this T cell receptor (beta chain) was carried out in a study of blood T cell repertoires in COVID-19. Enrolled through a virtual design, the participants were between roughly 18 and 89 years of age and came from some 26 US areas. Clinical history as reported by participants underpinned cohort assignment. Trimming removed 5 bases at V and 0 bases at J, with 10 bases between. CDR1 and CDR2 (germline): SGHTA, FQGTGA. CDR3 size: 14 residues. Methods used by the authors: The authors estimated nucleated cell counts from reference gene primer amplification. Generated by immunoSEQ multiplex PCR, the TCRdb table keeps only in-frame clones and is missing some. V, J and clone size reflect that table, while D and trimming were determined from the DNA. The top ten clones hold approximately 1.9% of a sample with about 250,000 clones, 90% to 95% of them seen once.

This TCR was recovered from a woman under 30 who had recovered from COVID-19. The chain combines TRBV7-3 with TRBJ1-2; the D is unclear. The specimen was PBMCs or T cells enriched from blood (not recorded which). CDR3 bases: TGTGCCAGCAGCCCAGGCCCGGCTAACTATGGCTACACCTTC. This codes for CASSPGPANYGYTF.